This T cell receptor (beta chain) was found in a study of cytomegalovirus exposure and HLA in healthy donors. Study-wide findings and caveats: An analysis done earlier found most TCR beta V segments productive about 87% or about 30% of the time. Most sequenced TCRs were rare (though some public TCRs occurred in many donors). Listed as cytomegalovirus-associated were around 160 TCR beta chains.

In germline, CDR1 is LNHNV, CDR2 YYDKDF (reference sequence). Trimming cost V 7 bases and J 2 bases; bases outside gene matches: 13. This CDR3 has 17 residues. Remarks on this clone: Its antigen is not known.

Vbeta (60) and Jbeta (13) primers were used in the PCR. TCRdb's copy holds only in-frame clones and misses some; the assay was immunoSEQ multiplex PCR. The top ten clones hold roughly 1.4% of a sample with 150,000 to 200,000 clones, 68% of them seen once. The genes are TRBV15 and TRBJ2-3; the match to TRBD2 covers 9 bases. The receptor was derived from a man aged 45-65 years in good health and CMV-seronegative. The material sequenced was PBMCs. The CDR3 nucleotides are TGTGCCACCACTAAATCTCGGGCGGGGGGGCTCACAGATACGCAGTATTTT. The encoded protein is CATTKSRAGGLTDTQYF.